This paragraph reports one T cell receptor (beta chain). The data were obtained in a study of Ad26.COV2.S vaccination and SARS-CoV-2 variants. For the study at large: Donor got 5x10^10 or 1x10^11 viral particles of Ad26.COV2.S.

Libraries were prepared by immunoSEQ multiplex PCR; TCRdb keeps only in-frame clonotypes and omits some of them. The sample comprises about 350,000 clones, around 90% of which are singletons, and 3.4% rests with the top ten. Treatment specified: around 19 received Ad26.COV2.S at low or high dose, single or two shots; roughly five received placebo; per-sample allocation not given. Specimens were obtained on day 63 following the first vaccine or placebo injection. CDR3 size: 16 residues. The V and J ends lost 6 bases and 8 bases, in that order; junction bases with no gene match: 12. Per germline, CDR1 MNHEY and CDR2 SMNVEV (reference sequence).

This TCR derives from a person aged 18-60 years who received the Ad26.COV2.S COVID-19 vaccine or a placebo. Sequenced material: peripheral blood, taken in a trial of Ad26.COV2.S vaccine versus placebo. The chain is built from TRBV27 and TRBJ1-6, with TRBD1 matching over 8 bases. The CDR3, as DNA: TGTGCCAGCAGCTTAACAGGGGGGAGAGGGGATTCACCCCTCCACTTT. Its translation: CASSLTGGRGDSPLHF.